These 2 T cell receptor beta chains were all obtained from the same sample, sequenced in a study of tissue T cells after allogeneic stem cell transplantation. Generated by immunoSEQ multiplex PCR, the TCRdb table keeps only in-frame clones and is missing some. The sample has about 26,000 clones, 75% to 95% seen once; the top ten hold 2% to 2.5%. The sample was blood, taken before transplantation. Receptors were obtained from a male donor at least 60 years old who later had graft-versus-host disease after an allogeneic stem cell transplant.

The chain employs TRBV18 and TRBJ2-7; TRBD2 might be the D (5 bases). CDR1 and CDR2 (germline): KGHSH, LQKENI. The CDR3 is 15 amino acids. The V end lost 3 bases, the J end lost 7 bases, and 19 bases lay between the germline ends. The CDR3 is CASSPQTTTPGEQYF. The DNA of the CDR3 is TGTGCCAGCTCACCCCAAACCACTACCCCGGGGGAGCAGTACTTC.

The chain uses TRBV11-3 and TRBJ2-5, with 12 bases aligning to TRBD2. The V gene end was trimmed by 1 base and the J gene end by 5 bases; junction bases not matched to a gene: 2. This CDR3 has 15 residues. Germline CDR1 is SGHNT and CDR2 is YENEEA. Here the CDR3 DNA reads TGTGCCAGCAGCTTAGGACTAGCGGGAGCGGAGACCCAGTACTTC. Amino acids: CASSLGLAGAETQYF.